This T cell receptor (beta chain) emerged from a study of cytomegalovirus exposure and HLA in healthy donors. Assay: immunoSEQ multiplex PCR; the TCRdb copy retains only in-frame clones and omits some. The data contain roughly 120,000 clones, about 82% of them seen just once; the ten biggest clones take up 4.5% to 6%. The sample taken for sequencing was PBMCs. The TCR originated in a young man in good health and CMV-seronegative.

The CDR3 DNA sequence: TGTGCCAGCAGTCCGTGGACAGGGGGCGGCTATGGCTACACCTTC. This translates into CASSPWTGGGYGYTF. The rearrangement uses TRBV27 and TRBJ1-2; 11 bases agree with TRBD1. V lost 5 bases, J lost 4 bases, and 6 bases stayed unmatched. The CDR3 is made up of 15 amino acids. CDR1 is MNHEY and CDR2 is SMNVEV in the germline V gene (reference sequence).